This TCR beta chain originates from a study of cytomegalovirus exposure and HLA in healthy donors. This PCR relied on a set of 60 Vbeta primers and 13 Jbeta primers. Only in-frame clones appear in the TCRdb table, and some are missing; sequencing was by immunoSEQ multiplex PCR. The sample consists of around 230,000 clones, around 80% of them appearing once. With 2 bases removed from V and 8 bases from J, the gap between germline ends came to 22 bases. Looked up from germline, CDR1 is SEHNR and CDR2 is FQNEAQ (reference sequence). The CDR3 extends over 17 amino acids. The chain recombines TRBV7-9 with TRBJ2-1; D may be TRBD1 (7 bases). The sequenced sample was PBMCs. The origin of this receptor is a boy younger than 18 in good health and CMV-seronegative. CDR3 sequence: CASSLSAGYRGGYEQFF. CDR3 bases: TGTGCCAGCAGCTTATCAGCGGGTTACAGGGGTGGCTATGAGCAGTTCTTC. The complete variable domain, with remaining parts taken from reference TRBV7-9 and TRBJ2-1, reads DTGVSQNPRHKITKRGQNVTFRCDPISEHNRLYWYRQTLGQGPEFLTYFQNEAQLEKSRLLSDRFSAERPKGSFSTLEIQRTEQGDSAMYLCASSLSAGYRGGYEQFFGPGTRLTVL.